This T cell receptor beta chain was recorded in a study of shared clonotypes between healthy human individuals. The CDR3 has 16 amino acids. V lost 4 bases and J lost 8; bases outside the gene matches: 9. Germline CDR1 SGHTS, CDR2 YDEGEE. In this sample, this clone turned up a few times. In the CD4+ fraction, cells were divided into CD45RA+ naive and CD45RA-negative memory subsets. Sequencing was performed with immunoSEQ multiplex PCR; in TCRdb, only in-frame clones are kept and a portion is missing. The repertoire includes 850,000 to 1,100,000 clones, approximately 80% of them detected once, and 0.89% sits in the top ten.

This chain links TRBV5-8 with TRBJ1-6, with TRBD1 matching 10 bases. The sequence was collected from a man between 18 and 29 years old in good health. Some clones in this sample may be carry-over from other donors' samples. The sample taken for sequencing was memory CD4+ T cells from PBMCs. Documented subset: CD45RA-negative fraction. The CDR3 DNA is TGTGCCAGCAGCGCCCGGGACAGGGGTTCGGATTCACCCCTCCACTTT. Amino acids: CASSARDRGSDSPLHF.